The 23 T cell receptor beta chains below all came from one sample that was sequenced in a study of breast tumors, draining lymph nodes, adjacent tissues (TCRdb year 2016). The library was obtained by multiplex PCR. TCRdb shows the sequencer as Illumina HiSeq 2000. In TCRdb, the public reads were trimmed at Q25 with fastp and aligned with MiXCR, with productive beta chains retained. Rows with a matching CDR3 protein are joined into one entry that keeps the most common DNA and genes. Here the sample has roughly 120,000 distinct CDR3 sequences; 15% to 20% occur a single time. In total, the top ten clones hold 3.5% to 4.5% of the sample. The axillary draining lymph nodes of breast cancer patients were the source of the lymph node samples. The material sequenced was axillary lymph node tissue. The receptor source for this set is a female donor with breast cancer. Some clones in this sample may be carry-over from other donors' samples.

Concerning this clonotype: Its ends do not fully match the called genes, so a read error is possible. V and J are TRBV28 and TRBJ2-7, with 10 bases matching TRBD1. Germline V gives CDR1 MDHEN, CDR2 SYDVKM. The CDR3 totals 16 residues. CDR3 sequence: CAGSTRGGQGFYEQYF. The CDR3 DNA reads as TGTGCCGGCAGCACAAGAGGGGGACAGGGGTTTTACGAGCAGTACTTC.

The table lists this clonotype with many counts. This chain joins TRBV20-1 and TRBJ1-4; D remains ambiguous. The CDR3 is made up of 13 amino acids. V was clipped by 0 bases and J by 4 bases, with 6 bases between them. Looked up from germline, CDR1 is DFQATT and CDR2 is SNEGSKA (reference sequence). The CDR3 loop is CSAREDGNEKLFF. The CDR3, as DNA: TGCAGTGCTAGAGAGGACGGTAATGAAAAACTGTTTTTT.

This clonotype occurred many times. The chain combines TRBV2 with TRBJ2-5, with a weak D call TRBD2 (6 bases). The CDR3 runs 14 residues. V was cut by 4 bases and J by 5 bases, with 14 bases left in between. CDR1 SNHLY and CDR2 FYNNEI come from the germline V gene. CDR3 region: CASSGSGEWETQYF. CDR3 DNA sequence: TGTGCCAGCAGTGGTTCGGGGGAGTGGGAGACCCAGTACTTC.

The chain employs TRBV6-2 or TRBV6-3 and TRBJ2-5; D uncertain. The CDR3 consists of 13 residues. With 6 bases removed from V and 4 bases from J, the gap between germline ends came to 12 bases. The germline V gene encodes CDR1 MNHEY and CDR2 SVGEGT. The CDR3 protein is CASSGRPRETQYF. The CDR3 DNA reads TGTGCCAGCAGCGGACGCCCCCGAGAGACCCAGTACTTC.

V and J are TRBV5-4 and TRBJ1-1, with 7 positions matching TRBD1. The junction had 7 bases not matched to a gene; V was cut back by 0 bases and J by 5 bases. The CDR3 has 15 amino acids. The germline CDR1 and CDR2 sequences are SGHNT and YYREEE (reference sequence). The CDR3 region has the DNA TGTGCCAGCAGCTTGGGACAGGGTGTGGTTACTGAAGCTTTCTTT. Translation gives CASSLGQGVVTEAFF.

J is TRBJ2-2 and V is TRBV5-4; D perhaps matches TRBD2 (5 bases). The V gene's germline CDR1 is SGHNT and CDR2 YYREEE (reference sequence). V was cut by 3 bases and J by 0 bases, with 9 bases left in between. The CDR3 has 15 residues. The CDR3: CASSSRTSNTGELFF. For the CDR3, the DNA is TGTGCCAGCAGCTCCCGGACTTCGAACACCGGGGAGCTGTTTTTT.

This clonotype was observed many times. V and J are TRBV7-8 and TRBJ2-3, with TRBD2 identical over 13 bases. After removal of 5 bases from V and 3 bases from J, the junction contained 8 bases not matched to a gene. Per the germline V gene, CDR1 is SGHVS and CDR2 is FQNEAQ. The CDR3 is made up of 17 amino acids. CDR3 protein: CASSPIGLAGATDTQYF. Here the CDR3 DNA reads TGTGCCAGCAGCCCAATTGGACTAGCGGGGGCAACAGATACGCAGTATTTT.

This clonotype was recorded at least ten times. V and J are TRBV5-1 and TRBJ2-3; weak D call: TRBD2 (6 bases). The germline V and J ends were trimmed by 4 bases and 0 bases, with 15 bases remaining between them. The length of the CDR3 is 16 residues. Looked up from germline, CDR1 is SGHRS and CDR2 is YFSETQ. The CDR3 is CASSHQTSSSTDTQYF. Written as DNA, the CDR3 is TGCGCCAGCAGCCACCAGACTAGTTCTAGCACAGATACGCAGTATTTT.

The sample holds many counts of this clonotype. The V call is TRBV6-5, the J call TRBJ1-2, with no clear D. CDR1 and CDR2 from the germline V gene are MNHEY and SVGAGI. Trimming pared 0 bases from V and 7 bases from J, leaving 12 bases between. There are 14 residues in the CDR3. CDR3 sequence: CASSYSRGSRGYTF. DNA of the CDR3: TGTGCCAGCAGTTACTCCCGCGGTTCGCGTGGCTACACCTTC.

Regarding this clonotype: A much larger clone differs by one base, so this may be a read error. This chain connects TRBV5-1 to TRBJ2-5; D is possibly TRBD1 (7 bases). The CDR3 has 15 amino acids. Germline V gives CDR1 SGHRS, CDR2 YFSETQ. The CDR3 sequence: CASTRQGGDQETRYF. CDR3 nucleotides: TGCGCCAGCACCAGACAGGGAGGAGACCAAGAGACCCGGTACTTC. The full variable domain, rest sourced from reference TRBV5-1 and TRBJ2-5, is KAGVTQTPRYLIKTRGQQVTLSCSPISGHRSVSWYQQTPGQGLQFLFEYFSETQRNKGNFPGRFSGRQFSNSRSEMNVSTLELGDSALYLCASTRQGGDQETRYFGPGTRLLVL.

This clonotype was observed many times. The chain carries TRBV2 and TRBJ1-2; 8 bases align to TRBD1. This CDR3 spans 15 amino acids. The germline CDR1 and CDR2 sequences are SNHLY and FYNNEI. V lost 8 bases, J lost 7 bases, and 15 bases stayed unmatched. The CDR3 is CASCGTGDLTAGYTF. The DNA of the CDR3 is TGTGCCAGCTGTGGGACAGGAGATTTAACTGCTGGCTACACCTTC.

This clonotype occurred many times. V and J are TRBV7-4 and TRBJ2-3, with D perhaps TRBD1 or TRBD2 (6 bases each). There are 16 residues in the CDR3. The V gene lost 1 base and the J gene lost 3 bases, with 14 bases spanning the gap. Germline CDR1 is SGHVT and CDR2 is SQSDAQ. CDR3 nucleotide sequence: TGTGCCAGCAGCTTAGGGGCAGGGGAGGCAACAGATACGCAGTATTTT. This encodes CASSLGAGEATDTQYF.

This clonotype was found many times. The chain employs TRBV14 and TRBJ1-3; D is uncertain. CDR1 is SGHDN, CDR2 FVKESK, per germline. The CDR3 consists of 13 residues. Trimming shortened V by 6 bases and J by 4 bases, and 10 bases separated the two germline ends. The CDR3 loop reads CASSYGSGNTIYF. For the CDR3, the DNA is TGTGCCAGCAGTTACGGGTCAGGAAACACCATATATTTT.

This clonotype has ten or more counts. The CDR3 loop is CASSLSNRHTF. The CDR3 DNA reads as TGTGCCAGCAGTTTATCGAACCGACACACCTTC. The chain couples TRBV12-3 or TRBV12-4 to TRBJ1-2; D gene uncertain. V was cut by 2 bases and J by 12 bases, with 10 bases left in between. This CDR3 has 11 amino acids.

At least ten counts were recorded for this clonotype. V usage is TRBV12-3 or TRBV12-4 and J usage is TRBJ2-7; no firm D call. This CDR3 contains 13 residues. The V gene lost 4 bases and the J gene lost 3 bases, with 10 bases spanning the gap. The CDR3 is CASSSSKLYEQYF. CDR3 coding DNA: TGTGCCAGCAGTTCAAGTAAGCTCTACGAGCAGTACTTC.

This clonotype was seen ten or more times. The chain joins TRBV20-1 to TRBJ1-2; TRBD1 aligns across 8 bases. Germline CDR1 reads DFQATT; CDR2 reads SNEGSKA (reference sequence). The ends lost 6 bases at V and 3 bases at J; junction bases unmatched: 6. CDR3 length equals 13 residues. The CDR3, as DNA: TGCAGTGCAAGGGACAGGAAGGACTATGGCTACACCTTC. Protein sequence: CSARDRKDYGYTF.

The table lists this clonotype with many counts. This chain connects TRBV6-5 to TRBJ1-2; the D is unclear. The V and J ends lost 6 bases and 5 bases respectively, with 16 bases between them. The CDR3 loop spans 14 amino acids. CDR1 is MNHEY, CDR2 SVGAGI, per germline. The chain's CDR3 is CASSSDGDNYGYTF. Here the CDR3 DNA reads TGTGCCAGCAGCTCTGACGGGGATAATTATGGCTACACCTTC.

This clonotype was counted at least ten times. The chain links TRBV20-1 to TRBJ1-6; D is possibly TRBD1 (5 bases). The germline gives CDR1 DFQATT, CDR2 SNEGSKA (reference sequence). Between the trimmed V and J ends, which lost 0 bases and 5 bases, there was a span of 11 bases. This CDR3 spans 15 amino acids. In DNA, the CDR3 is TGCAGTGCTAGAGAGACGGGACGGGATAATTCACCCCTCCACTTT. This gives the protein CSARETGRDNSPLHF.

This clonotype was seen many times. This CDR3 reads CASSLDLSGGYNEQFF. DNA for the CDR3: TGCGCCAGCAGCTTGGATTTGTCGGGAGGGTACAATGAGCAGTTCTTC. The J gene is TRBJ2-1, the V gene TRBV5-1, with TRBD2 matching 8 bases. With 0 bases clipped from V and 4 bases from J, the junction kept 6 bases outside the gene matches. The CDR3 contains 16 residues. In germline, CDR1 is SGHRS, CDR2 YFSETQ.

Many counts were recorded for this clonotype. The chain recombines TRBV7-9 with TRBJ2-5, with TRBD1 identical over 8 bases. The CDR3 loop spans 13 amino acids. J lost 4 bases, V lost 4 bases, and 2 bases had no gene match. Germline CDR1 reads SEHNR; CDR2 reads FQNEAQ (reference sequence). For the CDR3, the DNA is TGTGCCAGCAGCTACGGACAGGGAGAGACCCAGTACTTC. Amino acids: CASSYGQGETQYF.

This clonotype was detected many times. This chain uses TRBV4-1 with TRBJ1-2; 10 positions agree with TRBD1. Germline V lookup: CDR1 MGHRA, CDR2 YSYEKL. V was pared by 2 bases and J by 1 base, with 4 bases of the junction left unmatched. There are 16 residues in the CDR3. The CDR3 DNA is TGCGCCAGCAGCCAACTGACAGGGGGCGATAACTATGGCTACACCTTC. Protein product: CASSQLTGGDNYGYTF.

There are many counts of this clonotype. V and J are TRBV2 and TRBJ2-7; D unresolved. This CDR3 has 12 amino acids. Germline lookup yields CDR1 SNHLY and CDR2 FYNNEI. V lost 4 bases, J lost 4 bases, and 8 bases lay in between. CDR3 coding DNA: TGTGCCAGCAGTGGCGATTCATACGAGCAGTACTTC. It encodes CASSGDSYEQYF.

This clonotype turned up a few times. Possible read error: a much larger clone is one base away. The chain carries TRBV20-1 and TRBJ2-3; D possibly corresponds to TRBD2 (5 bases). CDR3 size: 15 residues. The germline V gene encodes CDR1 DFQATT and CDR2 SNEGSKA (reference sequence). Trimming pared 1 base from V and 5 bases from J, leaving 16 bases between. In DNA form, the CDR3 reads TGCAGTGCTAGAGTCCCCCAGCGGCACATAGATACGCAGTATTTT. It specifies CSARVPQRHIDTQYF.